This TCR beta chain was observed in a study of blood T cell repertoires in COVID-19. A few counts support this clone. Trimming at V came to 4 bases and at J to 4 bases, leaving 11 bases not matched to a gene. The CDR3 runs 16 residues. The germline V gene has CDR1 PRHDT and CDR2 FYEKMQ (reference sequence). The table came from immunoSEQ multiplex PCR; TCRdb's copy has only in-frame clones and leaves some out. This table holds about 120,000 clones, around 82% found once. The origin of this receptor is a human donor in a cohort sampled during active COVID-19. The V call is TRBV13, the J call TRBJ2-3; 7 nucleotides line up with TRBD2. The material sequenced was peripheral blood. The CDR3 sequence is CASSSWEGPRADTQYF. CDR3 DNA sequence: TGTGCCAGCAGCTCGTGGGAGGGGCCTAGGGCAGATACGCAGTATTTT.